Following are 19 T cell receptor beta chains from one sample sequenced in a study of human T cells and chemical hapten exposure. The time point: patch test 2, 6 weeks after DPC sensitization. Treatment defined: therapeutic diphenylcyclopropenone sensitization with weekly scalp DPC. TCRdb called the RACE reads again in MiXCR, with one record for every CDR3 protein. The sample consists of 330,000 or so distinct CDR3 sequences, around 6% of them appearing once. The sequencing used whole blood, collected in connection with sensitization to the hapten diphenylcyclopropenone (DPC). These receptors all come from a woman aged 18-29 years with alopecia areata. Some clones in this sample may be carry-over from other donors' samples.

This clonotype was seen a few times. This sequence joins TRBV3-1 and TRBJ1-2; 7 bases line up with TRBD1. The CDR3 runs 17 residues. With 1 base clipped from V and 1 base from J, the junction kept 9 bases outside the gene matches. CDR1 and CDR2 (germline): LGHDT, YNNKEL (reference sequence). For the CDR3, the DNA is TGTGCCAGCAGCCAAGCTAGACAGGGAAGTGGTAACTATGGCTACACCTTC. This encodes CASSQARQGSGNYGYTF.

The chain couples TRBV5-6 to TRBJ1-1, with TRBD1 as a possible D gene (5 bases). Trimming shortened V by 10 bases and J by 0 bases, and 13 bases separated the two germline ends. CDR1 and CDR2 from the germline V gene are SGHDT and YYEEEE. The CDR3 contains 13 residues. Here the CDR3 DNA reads TGTGCCGGGGGGAGTCAGATGAACACTGAAGCTTTCTTT. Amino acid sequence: CAGGSQMNTEAFF.

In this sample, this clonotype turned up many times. CDR3 nucleotides: TGTGCCAGCGGGGACGTTAACTATGGCTACACCTTC. Translation: CASGDVNYGYTF. The V gene is TRBV12-3 or TRBV12-4, the J gene TRBJ1-2; D may be TRBD1 (5 bases). This CDR3 region has 12 residues. Deletions cut 8 bases from V and 1 base from J, with 8 bases between.

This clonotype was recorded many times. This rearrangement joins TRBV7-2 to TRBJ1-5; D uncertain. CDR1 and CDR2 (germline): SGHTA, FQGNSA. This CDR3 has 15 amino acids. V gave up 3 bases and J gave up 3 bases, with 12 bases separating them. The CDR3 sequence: CASSLGISDNQPQHF. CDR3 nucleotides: TGTGCCAGCAGCTTGGGAATATCGGACAATCAGCCCCAGCATTTT.

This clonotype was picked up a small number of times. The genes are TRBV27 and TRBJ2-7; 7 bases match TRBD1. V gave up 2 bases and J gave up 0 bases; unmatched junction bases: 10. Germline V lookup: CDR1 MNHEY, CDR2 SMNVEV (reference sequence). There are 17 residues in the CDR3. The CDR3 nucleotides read TGTGCCAGCAGTTTAAGGGGGCAGGACCTCCTCTCCTACGAGCAGTACTTC. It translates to CASSLRGQDLLSYEQYF.

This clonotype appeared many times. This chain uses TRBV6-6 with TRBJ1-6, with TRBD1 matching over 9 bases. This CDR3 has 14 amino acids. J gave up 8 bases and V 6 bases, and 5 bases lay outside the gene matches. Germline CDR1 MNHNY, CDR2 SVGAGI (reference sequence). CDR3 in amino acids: CASRRDRADSPLHF. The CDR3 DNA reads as TGTGCCAGCAGGAGGGACAGGGCTGATTCACCCCTCCACTTT.

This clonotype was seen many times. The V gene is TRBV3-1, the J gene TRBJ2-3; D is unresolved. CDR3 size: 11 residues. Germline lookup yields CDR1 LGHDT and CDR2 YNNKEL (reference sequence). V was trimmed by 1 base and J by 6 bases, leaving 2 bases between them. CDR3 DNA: TGTGCCAGCAGCCAAGTCGATACGCAGTATTTT. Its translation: CASSQVDTQYF.

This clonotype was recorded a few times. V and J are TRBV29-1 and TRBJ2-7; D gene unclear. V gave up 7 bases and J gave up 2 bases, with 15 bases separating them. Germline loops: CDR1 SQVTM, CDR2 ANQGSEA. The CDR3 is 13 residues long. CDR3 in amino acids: CSASGQGPYEQYF. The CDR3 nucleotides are TGCAGCGCGAGTGGTCAAGGTCCCTACGAGCAGTACTTC.

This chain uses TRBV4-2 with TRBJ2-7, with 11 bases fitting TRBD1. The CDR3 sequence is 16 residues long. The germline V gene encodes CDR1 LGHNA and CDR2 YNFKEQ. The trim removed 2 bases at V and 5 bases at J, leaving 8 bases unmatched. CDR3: CASSQYRDRGFDEQYF. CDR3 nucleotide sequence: TGTGCCAGCAGCCAATACCGGGACAGGGGGTTCGACGAGCAGTACTTC.

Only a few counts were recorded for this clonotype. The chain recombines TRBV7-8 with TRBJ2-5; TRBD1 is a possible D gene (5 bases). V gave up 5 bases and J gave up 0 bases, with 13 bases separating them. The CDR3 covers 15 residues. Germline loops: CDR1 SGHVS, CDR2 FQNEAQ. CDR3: CASSPRQMYQETQYF. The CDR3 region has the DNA TGTGCCAGCAGCCCAAGACAGATGTACCAAGAGACCCAGTACTTC. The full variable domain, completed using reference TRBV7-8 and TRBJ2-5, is GAGVSQSPRYKVAKRGQDVALRCDPISGHVSLFWYQQALGQGPEFLTYFQNEAQLDKSGLPSDRFFAERPEGSVSTLKIQRTQQEDSAVYLCASSPRQMYQETQYFGPGTRLLVL.

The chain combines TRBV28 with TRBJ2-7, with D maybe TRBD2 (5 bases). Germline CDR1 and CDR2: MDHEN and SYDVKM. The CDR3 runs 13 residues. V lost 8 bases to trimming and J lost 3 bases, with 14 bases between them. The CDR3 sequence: CASENGGDYEQYF. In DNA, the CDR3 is TGTGCCAGCGAGAACGGAGGAGACTACGAGCAGTACTTC.

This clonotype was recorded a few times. CDR3 bases: TGTGCCACCAGCAGAGACCCCGGCGGGACCTATGGCTACACCTTC. Its protein is CATSRDPGGTYGYTF. The chain recombines TRBV15 with TRBJ1-2, with D perhaps TRBD1 (5 bases). V lost 0 bases and J lost 4, with 12 bases in between. The CDR3 length is 15 residues. CDR1 is LNHNV and CDR2 is YYDKDF in the germline V gene (reference sequence).

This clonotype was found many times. CDR3 loop: CSARDRKGHGYSYEQYF. For the CDR3, the DNA is TGCAGTGCTAGAGATCGGAAGGGGCACGGTTACTCCTACGAGCAGTACTTC. The chain couples TRBV20-1 to TRBJ2-7, with D maybe TRBD1 (5 bases). The CDR3 extends over 17 amino acids. Germline V CDR1 and CDR2: DFQATT, SNEGSKA (reference sequence). Trimming stripped 0 bases from V and 0 bases from J, with 18 bases between.

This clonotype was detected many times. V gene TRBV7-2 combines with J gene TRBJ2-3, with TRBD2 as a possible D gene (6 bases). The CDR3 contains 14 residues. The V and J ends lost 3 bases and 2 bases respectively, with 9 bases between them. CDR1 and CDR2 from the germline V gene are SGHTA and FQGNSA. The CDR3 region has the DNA TGTGCCAGCAGCTTCAGGACTAACACAGATACGCAGTATTTT. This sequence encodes CASSFRTNTDTQYF.

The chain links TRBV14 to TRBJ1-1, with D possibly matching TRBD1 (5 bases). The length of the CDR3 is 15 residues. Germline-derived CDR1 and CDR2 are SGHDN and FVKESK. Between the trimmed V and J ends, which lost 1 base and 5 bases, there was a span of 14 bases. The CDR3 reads CASSQGTYWGTEAFF. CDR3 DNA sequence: TGTGCCAGCAGCCAAGGGACCTATTGGGGGACTGAAGCTTTCTTT.

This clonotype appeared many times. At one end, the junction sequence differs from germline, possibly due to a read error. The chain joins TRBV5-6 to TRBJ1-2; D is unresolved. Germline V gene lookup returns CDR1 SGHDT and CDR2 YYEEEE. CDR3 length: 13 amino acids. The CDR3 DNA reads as TGTGCCAGTAGCTTGGAAGGACTCTATGGCTACACCTTC. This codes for CASSLEGLYGYTF.

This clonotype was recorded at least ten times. CDR3 residues: CSVEEGGTGQTYEQYF. In nucleotides, the CDR3 is TGCAGCGTTGAAGAAGGGGGGACGGGACAGACCTACGAGCAGTACTTC. The V and J genes are TRBV29-1 and TRBJ2-7, with a weak D call TRBD1 (7 bases). The germline gives CDR1 SQVTM, CDR2 ANQGSEA. Trimming removed 0 bases from V and 2 bases from J, with 17 bases in between. CDR3 size: 16 residues.

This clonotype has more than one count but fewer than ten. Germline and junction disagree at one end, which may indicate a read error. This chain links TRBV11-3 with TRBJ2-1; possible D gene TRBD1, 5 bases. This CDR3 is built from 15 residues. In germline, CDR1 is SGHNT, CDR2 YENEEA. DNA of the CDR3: TGTGCCAGCAGCCTAGACAGTTTGGGCTACAATGAGCAGTTCTTC. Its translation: CASSLDSLGYNEQFF.

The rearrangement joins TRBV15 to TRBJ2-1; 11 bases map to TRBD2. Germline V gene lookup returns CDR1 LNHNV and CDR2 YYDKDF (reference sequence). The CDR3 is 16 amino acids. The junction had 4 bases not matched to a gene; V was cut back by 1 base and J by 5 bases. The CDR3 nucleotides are TGTGCCACCAGCAGAGCCGGGACTAGCGGAAACAATGAGCAGTTCTTC. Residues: CATSRAGTSGNNEQFF.